The TCR beta chain described here comes from a study of blood T cell repertoires in COVID-19. Study-level information: Some COVID-19 samples were acute and others convalescent; all came from the United States, Italy and Spain. T cells, B-cell-depleted T cells, or PBMCs supplied cDNA or gDNA.

The authors' processing: Researchers report that nucleated cell counts were estimated from reference gene primer amplification. Only in-frame clones appear in the TCRdb table, and some are missing; sequencing was by immunoSEQ multiplex PCR. V and J calls and clone size follow that table, whereas D and trimming were derived from the DNA. The sample records approximately 470,000 clones, approximately 90% being singletons. Allocation to cohorts depended on clinical history reported by the participants. The CDR3 consists of 15 residues. In germline, CDR1 is SGHTA, CDR2 FQGNSA. Trimming removed 4 bases from V and 4 bases from J; junction bases left unmatched: 6.

Sequencing was done on a sample of PBMCs or T cells enriched from blood (not recorded which). The receptor was isolated from a woman aged 18-30 years who had recovered from COVID-19. This rearrangement joins TRBV7-2 to TRBJ2-1, with 8 bases that match TRBD2. The CDR3 loop reads CASSSSGGPYNEQFF. CDR3 DNA sequence: TGTGCCAGCAGCTCGAGCGGGGGCCCTTACAATGAGCAGTTCTTC.